The clone carrying this TCR beta chain was detected ten times or more. Trimming took off 5 bases at V and 0 bases at J, with 20 bases between the two ends. Germline V gene sequence: CDR1 PRHDT, CDR2 FYEKMQ (reference sequence). This CDR3 region has 18 residues. The entry originates in a study of CD8+CD57+ T cells in acquired aplastic anemia. At the level of the study: On average, sorted CD4+ and CD8+ cells gave around 3 ug of DNA.

Sequenced patients had shown CD8+CD57+ cell expansion by flow cytometry. The study profiled TCR beta VDJ and CDR3 using genomic DNA as template. TCRdb itself ran the reads through MiXCR, one entry per CDR3 protein. The top ten hold 9.5% to 15% of the sample, which has 150,000 to 180,000 distinct CDR3 sequences, roughly 54% seen once. Sequencing was performed on sorted CD4+, CD8+, or CD8+CD57+ T cells (not recorded which) from PBMCs. This sequence was found in a human donor with aplastic anemia. The V gene is TRBV13, the J gene TRBJ2-1; TRBD1 is a possible D gene (6 bases). The CDR3 nucleotides read TGTGCCAGCAGCCCGACAGGCTCGTACGTGAGCTCCTACAATGAGCAGTTCTTC. This encodes CASSPTGSYVSSYNEQFF.